This TCR beta chain was profiled in a study of blood T cell repertoires in COVID-19. About the research overall: There were acute and convalescent COVID-19 samples, and they came from the United States, Italy and Spain.

Patients of the Seattle cohort, enrolled during active infection, were followed longitudinally. As processed by the authors: Amplification of reference gene primers provided the estimated nucleated cell counts. Some clones are missing from TCRdb's copy, which holds only in-frame ones; the method was immunoSEQ multiplex PCR. V, J and clone size reflect that table, while D and trimming were determined from the DNA. This sample yields fewer than 400,000 clones, of which roughly 90% are seen a single time; less than 3.5% belongs to the top ten. V was trimmed by 6 bases and J by 2 bases, leaving 15 bases between them. Germline V gives CDR1 SGHTA, CDR2 FQGTGA. The CDR3 loop spans 15 amino acids.

The chain is built from TRBV7-3 and TRBJ2-3; D is possibly TRBD2 (6 bases). The sample taken for sequencing was peripheral blood. The clonotype was recovered from a woman in her twenties or thirties with COVID-19, enrolled during active disease. The CDR3 sequence: CASRKKGLFTDTQYF. The CDR3 DNA reads TGTGCCAGCAGAAAAAAAGGACTATTCACAGATACGCAGTATTTT.